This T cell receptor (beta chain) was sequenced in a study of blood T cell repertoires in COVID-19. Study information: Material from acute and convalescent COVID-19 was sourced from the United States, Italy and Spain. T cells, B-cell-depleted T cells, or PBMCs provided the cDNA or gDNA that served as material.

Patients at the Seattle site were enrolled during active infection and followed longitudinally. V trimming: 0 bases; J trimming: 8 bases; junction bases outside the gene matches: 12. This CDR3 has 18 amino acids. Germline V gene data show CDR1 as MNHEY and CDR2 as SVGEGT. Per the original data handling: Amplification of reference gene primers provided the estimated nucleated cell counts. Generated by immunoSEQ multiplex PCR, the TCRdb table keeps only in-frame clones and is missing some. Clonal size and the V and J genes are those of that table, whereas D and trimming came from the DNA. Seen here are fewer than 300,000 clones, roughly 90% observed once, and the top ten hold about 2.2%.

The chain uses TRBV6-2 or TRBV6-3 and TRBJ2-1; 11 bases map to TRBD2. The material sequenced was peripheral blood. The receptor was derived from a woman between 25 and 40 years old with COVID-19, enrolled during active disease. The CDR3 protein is CASSYSLAVAGGFHEQFF. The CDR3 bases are TGTGCCAGCAGTTACTCATTGGCGGTAGCGGGAGGGTTCCATGAGCAGTTCTTC.